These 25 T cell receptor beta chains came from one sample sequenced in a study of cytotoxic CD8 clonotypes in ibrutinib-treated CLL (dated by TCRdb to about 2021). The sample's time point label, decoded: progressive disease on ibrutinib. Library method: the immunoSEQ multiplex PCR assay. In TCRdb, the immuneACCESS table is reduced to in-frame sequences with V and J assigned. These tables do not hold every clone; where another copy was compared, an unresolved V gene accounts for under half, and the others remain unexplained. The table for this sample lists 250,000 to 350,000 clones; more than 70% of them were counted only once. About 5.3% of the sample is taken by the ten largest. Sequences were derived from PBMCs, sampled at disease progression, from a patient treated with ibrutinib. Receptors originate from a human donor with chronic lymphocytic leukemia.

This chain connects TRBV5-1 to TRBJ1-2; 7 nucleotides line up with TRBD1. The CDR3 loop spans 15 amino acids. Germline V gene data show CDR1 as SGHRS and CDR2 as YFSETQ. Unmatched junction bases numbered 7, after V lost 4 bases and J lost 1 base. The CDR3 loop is CASSATGALNYGYTF. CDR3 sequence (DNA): TGCGCCAGCAGCGCCACAGGGGCGCTTAACTATGGCTACACCTTC.

CDR3 region: CASSLLSDNEQFF. As DNA, the CDR3 is TGTGCCAGCAGCTTGTTGTCAGACAATGAGCAGTTCTTC. The V gene is TRBV5-8, the J gene TRBJ2-1; D is ambiguous. V gave up 1 base and J gave up 5 bases, with 7 bases separating them. The germline V gene encodes CDR1 SGHTS and CDR2 YDEGEE. This CDR3 spans 13 amino acids.

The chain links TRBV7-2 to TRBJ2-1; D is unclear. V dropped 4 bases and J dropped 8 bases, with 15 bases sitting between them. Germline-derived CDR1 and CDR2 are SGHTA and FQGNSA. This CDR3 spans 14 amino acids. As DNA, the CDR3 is TGTGCCAGCAGCTCAGGTGCTAGTTTCCATGAGCAGTTCTTC. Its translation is CASSSGASFHEQFF.

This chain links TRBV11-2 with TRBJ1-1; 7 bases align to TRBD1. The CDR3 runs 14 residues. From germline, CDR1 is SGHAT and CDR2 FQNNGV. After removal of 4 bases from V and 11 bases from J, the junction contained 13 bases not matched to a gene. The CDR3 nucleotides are TGTGCCAGCAGCTCCCGGGACAGAGGGTTGGAGGCTTTCTTT. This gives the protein CASSSRDRGLEAFF.

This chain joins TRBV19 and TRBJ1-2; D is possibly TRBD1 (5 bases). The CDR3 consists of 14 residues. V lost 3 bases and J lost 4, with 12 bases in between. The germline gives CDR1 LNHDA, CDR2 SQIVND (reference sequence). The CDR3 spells CASSIRNRIYGYTF. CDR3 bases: TGTGCCAGTAGTATTAGGAACAGGATCTATGGCTACACCTTC.

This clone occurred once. The CDR3 loop is CASSLRGPDAEAFF. CDR3 in DNA: TGCGCCAGCAGCTTGAGGGGCCCCGACGCTGAAGCTTTCTTT. This rearrangement joins TRBV5-1 to TRBJ1-1; D may be TRBD1 (5 bases). V was pared by 1 base and J by 6 bases, with 13 bases between. Germline CDR1 reads SGHRS; CDR2 reads YFSETQ. The CDR3 is made up of 14 amino acids.

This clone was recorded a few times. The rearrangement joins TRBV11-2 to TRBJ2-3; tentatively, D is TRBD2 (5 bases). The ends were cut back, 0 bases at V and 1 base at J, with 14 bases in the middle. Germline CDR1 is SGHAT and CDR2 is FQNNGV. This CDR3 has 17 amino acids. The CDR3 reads CASSLEPRGFRTDTQYF. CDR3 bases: TGTGCCAGCAGCTTAGAGCCCCGCGGGTTTCGCACAGATACGCAGTATTTT. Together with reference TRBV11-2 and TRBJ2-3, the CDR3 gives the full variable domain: EAGVAQSPRYKIIEKRQSVAFWCNPISGHATLYWYQQILGQGPKLLIQFQNNGVVDDSQLPKDRFSAERLKGVDSTLKIQPAKLEDSAVYLCASSLEPRGFRTDTQYFGPGTRLTVL.

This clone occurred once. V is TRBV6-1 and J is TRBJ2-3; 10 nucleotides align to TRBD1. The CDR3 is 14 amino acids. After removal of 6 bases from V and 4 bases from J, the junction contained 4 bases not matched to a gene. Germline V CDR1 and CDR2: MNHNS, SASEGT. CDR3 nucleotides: TGTGCCAGCAGAGCGACAGGGGGCGCAGATACGCAGTATTTT. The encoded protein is CASRATGGADTQYF.

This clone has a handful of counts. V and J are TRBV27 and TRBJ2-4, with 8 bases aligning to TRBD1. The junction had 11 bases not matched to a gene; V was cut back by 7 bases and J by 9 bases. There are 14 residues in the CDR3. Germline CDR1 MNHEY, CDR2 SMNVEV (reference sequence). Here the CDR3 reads CASNYRGSGGIQYF. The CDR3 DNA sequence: TGTGCCAGCAACTACAGGGGGTCAGGAGGCATTCAGTACTTC.

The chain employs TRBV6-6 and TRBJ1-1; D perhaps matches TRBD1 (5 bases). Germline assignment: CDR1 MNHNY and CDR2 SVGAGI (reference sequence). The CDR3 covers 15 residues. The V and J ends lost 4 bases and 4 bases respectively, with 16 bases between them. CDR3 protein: CASSSPAGSGTEAFF. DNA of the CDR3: TGTGCCAGCAGTTCCCCGGCAGGGTCGGGCACTGAAGCTTTCTTT.

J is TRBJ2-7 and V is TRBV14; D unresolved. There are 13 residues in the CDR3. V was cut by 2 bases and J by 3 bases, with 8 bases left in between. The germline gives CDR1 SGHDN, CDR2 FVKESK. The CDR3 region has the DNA TGTGCCAGCAGCCAATGGGGTGTCTACGAGCAGTACTTC. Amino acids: CASSQWGVYEQYF.

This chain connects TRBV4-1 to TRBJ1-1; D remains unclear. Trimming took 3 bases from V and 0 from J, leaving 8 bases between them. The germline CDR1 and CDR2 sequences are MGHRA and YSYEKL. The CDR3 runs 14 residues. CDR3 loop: CASSQTIMNTEAFF. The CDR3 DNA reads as TGCGCCAGCAGCCAGACGATTATGAACACTGAAGCTTTCTTT.

CDR3 loop: CSVERDHEQYF. For the CDR3, the DNA is TGCAGCGTTGAGCGGGATCACGAGCAGTACTTC. The V and J genes are TRBV29-1 and TRBJ2-7; a possible D gene is TRBD2 (6 bases). From germline, CDR1 is SQVTM and CDR2 ANQGSEA. The CDR3 sequence is 11 residues long. V dropped 3 bases and J dropped 5 bases, with 8 bases sitting between them.

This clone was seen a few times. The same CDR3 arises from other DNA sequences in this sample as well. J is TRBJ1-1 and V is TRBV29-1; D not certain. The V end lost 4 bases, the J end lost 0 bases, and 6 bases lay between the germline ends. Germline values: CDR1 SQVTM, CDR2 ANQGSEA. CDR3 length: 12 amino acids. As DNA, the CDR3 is TGCAGCGTTGGGACGGTGAACACTGAAGCTTTCTTT. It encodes CSVGTVNTEAFF.

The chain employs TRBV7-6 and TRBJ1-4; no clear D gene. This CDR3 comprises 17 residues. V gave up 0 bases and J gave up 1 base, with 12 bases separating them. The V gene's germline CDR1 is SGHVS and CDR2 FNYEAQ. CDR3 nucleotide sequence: TGTGCCAGCAGCTTAGCGGCGGGTTTTATAACTAATGAAAAACTGTTTTTT. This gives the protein CASSLAAGFITNEKLFF.

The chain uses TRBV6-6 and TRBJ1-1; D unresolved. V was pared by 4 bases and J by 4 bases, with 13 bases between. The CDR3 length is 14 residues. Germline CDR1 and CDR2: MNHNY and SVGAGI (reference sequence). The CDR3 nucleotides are TGTGCCAGCAGTTCCCGGACTCGAGCCACTGAAGCTTTCTTT. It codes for CASSSRTRATEAFF.

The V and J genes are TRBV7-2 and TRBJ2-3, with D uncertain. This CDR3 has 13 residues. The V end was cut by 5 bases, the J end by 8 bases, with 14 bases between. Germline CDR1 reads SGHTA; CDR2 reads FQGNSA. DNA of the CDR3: TGTGCCAGCAGCCCTCGACCGGATTCTACGCAGTATTTT. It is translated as CASSPRPDSTQYF.

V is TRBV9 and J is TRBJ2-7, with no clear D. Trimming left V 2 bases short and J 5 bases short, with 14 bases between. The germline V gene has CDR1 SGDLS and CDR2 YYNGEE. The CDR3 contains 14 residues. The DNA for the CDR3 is TGTGCCAGCAGCGTCTCTCCTTATTGGGACGAGCAGTACTTC. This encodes CASSVSPYWDEQYF.

In DNA, the CDR3 is TGTGCCAGCAGCCTCTGGAGGTCCGGGACCGGGGAGCTGTTTTTT. Encoded protein: CASSLWRSGTGELFF. The rearrangement joins TRBV5-4 to TRBJ2-2; D may be TRBD2 (5 bases). CDR3 length equals 15 residues. Germline V gene sequence: CDR1 SGHNT, CDR2 YYREEE (reference sequence). V dropped 4 bases and J dropped 5 bases, with 15 bases sitting between them.

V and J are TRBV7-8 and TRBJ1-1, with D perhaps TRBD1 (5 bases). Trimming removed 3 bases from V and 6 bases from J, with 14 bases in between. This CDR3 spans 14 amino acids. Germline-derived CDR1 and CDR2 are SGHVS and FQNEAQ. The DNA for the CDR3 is TGTGCCAGCAGCTTGTACAGGAGGCCCCCTGAAGCTTTCTTT. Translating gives CASSLYRRPPEAFF.

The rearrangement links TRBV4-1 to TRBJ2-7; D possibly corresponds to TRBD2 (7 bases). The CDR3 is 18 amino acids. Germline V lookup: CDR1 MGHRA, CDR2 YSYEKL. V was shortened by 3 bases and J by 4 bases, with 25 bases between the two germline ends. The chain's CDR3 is CASSQAPTGGRGNYEQYF. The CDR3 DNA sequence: TGCGCCAGCAGCCAGGCGCCCACGGGAGGCAGGGGAAATTACGAGCAGTACTTC.

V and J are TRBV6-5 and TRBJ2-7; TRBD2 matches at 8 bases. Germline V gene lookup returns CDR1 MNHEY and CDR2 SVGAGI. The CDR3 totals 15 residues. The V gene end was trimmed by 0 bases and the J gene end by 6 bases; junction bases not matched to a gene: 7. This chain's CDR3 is CASSYSRTSWTEQYF. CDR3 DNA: TGTGCCAGCAGTTACTCCCGGACTAGCTGGACCGAGCAGTACTTC.

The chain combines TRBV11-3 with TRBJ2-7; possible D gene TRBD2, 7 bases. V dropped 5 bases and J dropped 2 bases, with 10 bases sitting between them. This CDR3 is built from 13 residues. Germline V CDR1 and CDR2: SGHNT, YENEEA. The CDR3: CASSRGGTYEQYF. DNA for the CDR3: TGTGCCAGCAGCAGGGGGGGAACCTACGAGCAGTACTTC.

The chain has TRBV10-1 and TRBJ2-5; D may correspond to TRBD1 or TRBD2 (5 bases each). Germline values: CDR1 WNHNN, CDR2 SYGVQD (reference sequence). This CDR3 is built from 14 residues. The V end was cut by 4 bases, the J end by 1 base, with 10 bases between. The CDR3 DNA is TGCGCCAGCAGTGGTGGGACCGTCCAAGAGACCCAGTACTTC. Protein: CASSGGTVQETQYF.

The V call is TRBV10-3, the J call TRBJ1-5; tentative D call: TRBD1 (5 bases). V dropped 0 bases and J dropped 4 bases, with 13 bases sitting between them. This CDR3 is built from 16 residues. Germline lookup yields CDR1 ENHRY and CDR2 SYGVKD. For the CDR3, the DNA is TGTGCCATCAGTGAGTCTTACAGGCTATCAAATCAGCCCCAGCATTTT. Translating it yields CAISESYRLSNQPQHF.